These T cell receptor beta chains were read from a single sample in a study of blood T cell repertoires in COVID-19. The protocol was immunoSEQ multiplex PCR, while the TCRdb copy is restricted to in-frame clones and leaves out a portion. Seen here are 95,000 to 150,000 clones, 85% to 90% observed once, and the top ten hold over 20%. The sequenced material came from peripheral blood. The receptors stem from a woman aged 80 or over with acute or convalescent COVID-19. Each CDR3 is given with its conserved first and last residue. D genes are given only for firm matches. Clone size is not always given. Where it is, it says once, few, many or a class for expanded clones.

15	TRBJ2-7	-	TRBD1	TRBV7-2	TGTGCCAGCAGCTTGTCTCCGGGACAGCTCTTTGAGCAGTACTTC	CASSLSPGQLFEQYF
14	TRBJ1-2	-	-	TRBV5-1	TGCGCCAGCAGCTTGGATAGGCTAGTCTATGGCTACACCTTC	CASSLDRLVYGYTF
13	TRBJ2-5	-	-	TRBV5-1	TGCGCCAGCAGCCCCGGGTCACAAGAGACCCAGTACTTC	CASSPGSQETQYF
16	TRBJ2-1	-	TRBD2	TRBV4-2	TGTGCCAGCAGCCAAGATCGGCTAGCGGCCTACAATGAGCAGTTCTTC	CASSQDRLAAYNEQFF
15	TRBJ1-2	-	-	TRBV5-5	TGTGCCAGCAGCTTGGCCGGGACAACTAACTATGGCTACACCTTC	CASSLAGTTNYGYTF
17	TRBJ1-1	-	-	TRBV6-2/TRBV6-3	TGTGCCAGCAGTTTCGGTGGGGCAGGTGGCAAAGGAGCTGAAGCTTTCTTT	CASSFGGAGGKGAEAFF
15	TRBJ2-4	-	TRBD2	TRBV6-5	TGTGCCGGCAGCAGGGTTATAGCGGGGAAAAACATTCAGTACTTC	CAGSRVIAGKNIQYF
14	TRBJ1-1	-	-	TRBV28	TGTGCCAGCAGTTTAAACCCAATTAGCACTGAAGCTTTCTTT	CASSLNPISTEAFF
15	TRBJ1-1	-	TRBD1	TRBV5-4	TGTGCCAGCAGCTTTCCCAACAGGGGAGGCACTGAAGCTTTCTTT	CASSFPNRGGTEAFF
14	TRBJ1-1	-	-	TRBV7-6	TGTGCCAGCAGCTTAGGGGGCGCGATGACTGAAGCTTTCTTT	CASSLGGAMTEAFF
16	TRBJ1-6	-	-	TRBV27	TGTGCCAGCAGTTTATCTGCCACAGGATCAAGTTCACCCCTCCACTTT	CASSLSATGSSSPLHF
21	TRBJ1-5	-	-	TRBV14	TGTGCCAGCAGCCAAGATAATCCCGACAAATCGAAGATATATAGCAATCAGCCCCAGCATTTT	CASSQDNPDKSKIYSNQPQHF
13	TRBJ1-1	-	-	TRBV3-1/TRBV3-2	TGTGCCAGCAGCCAGGGAGCGAACACTGAAGCTTTCTTT	CASSQGANTEAFF
15	TRBJ2-2	-	-	TRBV5-5	TGTGCCAGCAGTCGACAGGCCCCGAACACCGGGGAGCTGTTTTTT	CASSRQAPNTGELFF
16	TRBJ1-6	-	TRBD1	TRBV4-3	TGCGCCAGCAGCCAAGATACAGGGGGAGACTATTCACCCCTCCACTTT	CASSQDTGGDYSPLHF
14	TRBJ1-2	-	-	TRBV6-5	TGTGCCAGCAGTTACTCGATAAAAGGGAGCGGCTACACCTTC	CASSYSIKGSGYTF
13	TRBJ1-1	few	-	TRBV2	TGTGCCGGGACTACAGGGCCTAACACTGAAGCTTTCTTT	CAGTTGPNTEAFF
14	TRBJ2-3	-	-	TRBV9	TGTGCCAGCAGCGTAAGGGGCGGCACAGATACGCAGTATTTT	CASSVRGGTDTQYF
13	TRBJ1-5	-	TRBD1	TRBV28	TGTGCCAGCGCGACAGGGGGAAATCAGCCCCAGCATTTT	CASATGGNQPQHF
11	TRBJ2-2	-	TRBD1	TRBV15	TGTGCCATACAGGGGCCCGGGGAGCTGTTTTTT	CAIQGPGELFF
14	TRBJ2-2	-	-	TRBV9	TGTGCCAGCAGCGTAGTCGCGAACACCGGGGAGCTGTTTTTT	CASSVVANTGELFF
15	TRBJ1-2	-	-	TRBV5-4	TGTGCCAGCAGCCAGGGGCAGGGGTTTAACTATGGCTACACCTTC	CASSQGQGFNYGYTF
17	TRBJ1-5	-	-	TRBV7-8	TGTGCCAGCAGCTTGCAAACGGGGGGCAGGGGCAATCAGCCCCAGCATTTT	CASSLQTGGRGNQPQHF
16	TRBJ2-7	-	TRBD2	TRBV3-1/TRBV3-2	TGTGCCAGCAGCAAGACTAGCGGGGGCTTTCCCTACGAGCAGTACTTC	CASSKTSGGFPYEQYF
20	TRBJ2-2	-	TRBD2	TRBV4-1	TGCGCCAGCAGCCAAAAATGGCCGTTCACCGGACTAGCGGGGACCGGGGAGCTGTTTTTT	CASSQKWPFTGLAGTGELFF
16	TRBJ1-5	-	TRBD1	TRBV18	TGTGCCAGCTCACAACCGACAGGGACCGGCAATCAGCCCCAGCATTTT	CASSQPTGTGNQPQHF
14	TRBJ2-2	-	-	TRBV5-1	TGCGCCAGCAGCATAACGACTGGCACCGGGGAGCTGTTTTTT	CASSITTGTGELFF
14	TRBJ2-3	-	-	TRBV5-4	TGTGCCAGCAGCTTGGACAGGATGTTTGATACGCAGTATTTT	CASSLDRMFDTQYF
14	TRBJ2-5	-	-	TRBV2	TGTGCCAGCACACCCAGGACAGTACAAGAGACCCAGTACTTC	CASTPRTVQETQYF
14	TRBJ2-1	-	-	TRBV2	TGTGCCAGCAACGCGGGGTGGCTTGGGAATGAGCAGTTCTTC	CASNAGWLGNEQFF
16	TRBJ2-1	-	TRBD2	TRBV4-2	TGTGCCAGCAGCCAAGATCTGACTAGCGGGGGGGCCAGGCAGTTCTTC	CASSQDLTSGGARQFF
12	TRBJ1-2	-	-	TRBV11-2	TGTGCCAGCAGCCTGGAGGGGTCTGGCTACACCTTC	CASSLEGSGYTF
16	TRBJ2-3	-	TRBD2	TRBV7-9	TGTGCCAGCAGCTTAGTAGCGGGGGGGCTCACAGATACGCAGTATTTT	CASSLVAGGLTDTQYF
13	TRBJ1-2	-	TRBD1	TRBV5-5	TGTGCCAGCAGCCCGACAGGGTTACAAGGCTACACCTTC	CASSPTGLQGYTF
15	TRBJ1-5	few	TRBD1	TRBV5-1	TGCGCCAGCAGCTTGAACACAGGGGGCGATCAGCCCCAGCATTTT	CASSLNTGGDQPQHF
14	TRBJ1-6	-	-	TRBV18	TGTGCCAGCTCACCGCAGGGATTGGGGTCACCCCTCCACTTT	CASSPQGLGSPLHF
16	TRBJ2-4	-	TRBD1	TRBV7-9	TGTGCCAGCAGTTTGGGATCCGGACAGGGGGAGAACATTCAGTACTTC	CASSLGSGQGENIQYF
14	TRBJ1-1	-	TRBD1	TRBV25-1	TGTGCCAGCAGGGCGGACAGGGCTGGCACTGAAGCTTTCTTT	CASRADRAGTEAFF
14	TRBJ1-3	few	-	TRBV5-1	TGCGCCAGCAGCGGGGGGAACTCTGGAAACACCATATATTTT	CASSGGNSGNTIYF
16	TRBJ1-4	once	-	TRBV5-1	TGCGCCAGCAGCTTGTCAGGGTCTAGCGCAGGTGAAAAACTGTTTTTT	CASSLSGSSAGEKLFF